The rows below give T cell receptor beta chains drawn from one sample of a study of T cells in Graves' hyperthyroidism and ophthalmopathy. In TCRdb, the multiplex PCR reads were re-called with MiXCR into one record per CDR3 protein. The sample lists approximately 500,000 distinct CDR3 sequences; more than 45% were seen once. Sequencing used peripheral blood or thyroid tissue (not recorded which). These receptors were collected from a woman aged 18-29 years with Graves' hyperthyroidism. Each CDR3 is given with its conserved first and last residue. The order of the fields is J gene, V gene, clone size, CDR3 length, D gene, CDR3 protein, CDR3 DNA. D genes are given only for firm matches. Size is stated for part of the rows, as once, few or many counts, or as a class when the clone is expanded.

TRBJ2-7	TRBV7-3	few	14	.	CASSLRTDDNEQYF	TGTGCCAGCAGCTTAAGGACGGATGACAATGAGCAGTACTTC
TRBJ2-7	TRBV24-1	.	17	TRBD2	CATSDSGAASGRYEQYF	TGTGCCACCAGTGACAGCGGGGCGGCTAGCGGGAGGTACGAGCAGTACTTC
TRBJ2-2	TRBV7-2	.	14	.	CASSLAMGSGELFF	TGTGCCAGCAGCTTAGCGATGGGTAGCGGGGAGCTGTTTTTT
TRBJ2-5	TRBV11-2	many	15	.	CASSLDPWGQETQYF	TGTGCCAGCAGCTTAGACCCCTGGGGCCAAGAGACCCAGTACTTC
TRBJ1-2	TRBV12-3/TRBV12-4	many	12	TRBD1	CASSRTGRGYTF	TGTGCCAGCAGCCGGACAGGGCGAGGCTACACCTTC
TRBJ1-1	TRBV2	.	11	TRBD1	CASTAGTDAFF	TGTGCCAGCACTGCCGGGACAGATGCTTTCTTT
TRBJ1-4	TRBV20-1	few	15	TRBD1	CSAMDRFGTFEKLFF	TGCAGTGCCATGGACAGGTTTGGGACATTTGAAAAACTGTTTTTT
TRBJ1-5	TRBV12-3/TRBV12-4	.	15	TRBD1	CASRPGQFSNQPQHF	TGTGCCAGCAGGCCGGGACAGTTTAGCAATCAGCCCCAGCATTTT
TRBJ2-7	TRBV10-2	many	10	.	CASGRYEQYF	TGCGCCAGCGGGCGTTACGAGCAGTACTTC
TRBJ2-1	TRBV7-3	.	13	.	CASSSYYGNEQFF	TGTGCCAGCAGCTCTTATTACGGGAATGAGCAGTTCTTC
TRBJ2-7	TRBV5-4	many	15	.	CASSLVDSPLGEQYF	TGTGCCAGCAGCTTGGTCGACTCCCCCCTCGGCGAGCAGTACTTC
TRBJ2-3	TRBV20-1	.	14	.	CSARAGSSTDTQYF	TGCAGTGCTAGAGCTGGGAGTAGCACAGATACGCAGTATTTT
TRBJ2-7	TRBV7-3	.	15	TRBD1	CASSAGQGANNEQYF	TGTGCCAGCAGCGCTGGACAGGGGGCCAACAATGAGCAGTACTTC
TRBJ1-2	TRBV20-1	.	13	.	CSARGSRNYGYTF	TGCAGTGCTAGAGGGTCGAGGAACTATGGCTACACCTTC
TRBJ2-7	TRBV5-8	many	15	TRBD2	CASSVGLAETYEQYF	TGTGCCAGCAGCGTGGGACTAGCGGAGACCTACGAGCAGTACTTC
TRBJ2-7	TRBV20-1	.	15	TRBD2	CSASLMASGSDEQYF	TGCAGTGCTAGCCTTATGGCTAGCGGGAGCGACGAGCAGTACTTC
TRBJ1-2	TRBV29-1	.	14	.	CSVEDLSGAGGYTF	TGCAGCGTTGAAGATCTGTCAGGGGCGGGCGGCTACACCTTC
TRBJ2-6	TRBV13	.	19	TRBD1	CASSPQGIRRASGANVLTF	TGTGCCAGCAGCCCACAGGGGATACGACGGGCCTCTGGGGCCAACGTCCTGACTTTC
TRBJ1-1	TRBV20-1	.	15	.	CRDLGGTSSPKWAFF	TGCAGGGACTTGGGGGGAACTTCCAGCCCTAAGTGGGCTTTCTTT
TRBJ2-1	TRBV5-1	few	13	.	CASSLHTYNEQFF	TGCGCCAGCAGCTTGCATACCTACAATGAGCAGTTCTTC
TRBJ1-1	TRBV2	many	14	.	CASSVDRFNTEAFF	TGTGCCAGCAGTGTTGACAGATTTAACACTGAAGCTTTCTTT
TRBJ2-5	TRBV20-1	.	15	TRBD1	CSASEKDRGGETQYF	TGCAGTGCCAGCGAAAAGGACAGGGGTGGGGAGACCCAGTACTTC
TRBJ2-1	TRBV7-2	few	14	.	CASTPEVSVDEQFF	TGTGCCAGCACCCCAGAAGTTTCGGTCGATGAGCAGTTCTTC
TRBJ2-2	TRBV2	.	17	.	CASSGQGYALSTGELFF	TGTGCCAGCAGTGGTCAGGGGTATGCCCTTAGCACCGGGGAGCTGTTTTTT
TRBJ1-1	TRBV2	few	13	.	CASSEGGSTEAFF	TGTGCCAGCAGCGAAGGGGGGAGCACTGAAGCTTTCTTT